Sequencing of this T cell receptor beta chain was carried out in a study of CD8 T cells in ankylosing spondylitis. Study-wide results and caveats: Prior work had noted some motif variants in reactive arthritis blood and synovial fluid.

A quantitative 5'-RACE method, one with molecular barcodes, was used to make TCR beta libraries. TCRdb fed the 5' RACE reads into MiXCR, producing one record per CDR3 protein. The data show under 170,000 distinct CDR3 sequences, with around 43% seen just once and 15% held by the top ten. This clonotype was found a few times. Its specificity is unknown. Per the germline V gene, CDR1 is SGHNT and CDR2 is YENEEA. The V gene lost 2 bases and the J gene lost 7 bases, with 14 bases spanning the gap. CDR3 size: 15 residues. The sequenced sample was synovial fluid, either unsorted or a sorted T cell fraction (not recorded which). The rearrangement links TRBV11-3 to TRBJ2-2, with D possibly TRBD1 on 5 matching bases. The clonotype originates from a male donor with ankylosing spondylitis. The CDR3 is CASSLMIGASGELFF. The DNA for the CDR3 is TGTGCCAGCAGCTTAATGATAGGGGCCAGCGGGGAGCTGTTTTTT.